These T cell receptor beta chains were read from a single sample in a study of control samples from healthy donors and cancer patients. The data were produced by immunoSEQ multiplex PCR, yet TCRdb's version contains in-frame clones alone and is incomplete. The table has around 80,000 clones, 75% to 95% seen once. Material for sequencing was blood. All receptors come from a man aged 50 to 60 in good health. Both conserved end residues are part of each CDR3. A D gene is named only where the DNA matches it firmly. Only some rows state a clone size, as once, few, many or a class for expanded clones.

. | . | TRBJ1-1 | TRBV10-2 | CASSEGYTEAFF | TGCGCCAGCAGTGAGGGCTACACTGAAGCTTTCTTT
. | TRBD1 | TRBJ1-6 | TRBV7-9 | CAAGTGGQYNSPLHF | TGTGCCGCCGGGACAGGGGGCCAGTATAATTCACCCCTCCACTTT
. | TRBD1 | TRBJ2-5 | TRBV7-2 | CASSLWDRGQETQYF | TGTGCCAGCAGCCTATGGGACAGGGGGCAGGAGACCCAGTACTTC
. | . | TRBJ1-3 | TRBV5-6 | CASRQGNGNTIYF | TGTGCCAGCAGACAGGGAAACGGAAACACCATATATTTT
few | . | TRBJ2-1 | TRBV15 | CATSRATLYNEQFF | TGTGCCACCAGCAGAGCGACACTTTACAATGAGCAGTTCTTC
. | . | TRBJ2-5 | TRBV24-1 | CATSDTLGEGSTQYF | TGTGCCACCAGTGATACCCTCGGGGAAGGATCGACCCAGTACTTC
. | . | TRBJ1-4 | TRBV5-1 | CASSHGDLADEKLFF | TGCGCCAGCAGCCACGGGGATCTCGCTGATGAAAAACTGTTTTTT
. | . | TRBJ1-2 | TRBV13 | CASSLTTYGYTF | TGTGCCAGCAGCTTAACCACGTATGGCTACACCTTC
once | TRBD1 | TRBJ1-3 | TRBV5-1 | CASSPQGSSSGNTIYF | TGCGCCAGCAGCCCACAGGGGTCGAGCTCTGGAAACACCATATATTTT
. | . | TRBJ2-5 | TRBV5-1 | CASSFRLQETQYF | TGCGCCAGCAGCTTTCGCCTACAAGAGACCCAGTACTTC
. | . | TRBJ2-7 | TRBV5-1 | CASSLEDEQYF | TGCGCCAGCAGCTTGGAGGACGAGCAGTACTTC
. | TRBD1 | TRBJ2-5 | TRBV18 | CASSPQTGSGETQYF | TGTGCCAGCTCACCGCAGACAGGGTCTGGGGAGACCCAGTACTTC
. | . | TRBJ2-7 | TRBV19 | CASSLTGTRTTEQYF | TGTGCCAGTAGCCTAACCGGGACAAGGACGACCGAGCAGTACTTC
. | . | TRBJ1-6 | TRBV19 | CASSIFEGLSPLHF | TGTGCCAGTAGTATTTTTGAGGGACTCTCACCCCTCCACTTT
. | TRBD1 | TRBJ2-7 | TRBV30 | CAWSQGPGQDRHF | TGTGCCTGGAGCCAGGGACCGGGACAGGACAGGCACTTC
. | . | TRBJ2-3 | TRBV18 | CASSPATDTQYF | TGTGCCAGCTCACCGGCAACAGATACGCAGTATTTT
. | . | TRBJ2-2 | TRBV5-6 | CASLTGDTGELFF | TGTGCCAGCTTAACAGGAGATACCGGGGAGCTGTTTTTT
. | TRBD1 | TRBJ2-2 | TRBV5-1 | CASSLAGTGVTGELFF | TGCGCCAGCAGCTTGGCCGGGACAGGGGTGACCGGGGAGCTGTTTTTT
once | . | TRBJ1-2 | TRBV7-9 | CASSFVGPEGYTF | TGTGCCAGCAGCTTTGTGGGCCCTGAGGGCTACACCTTC
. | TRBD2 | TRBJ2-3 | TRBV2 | CASRLRTSGGLDTQYF | TGTGCCAGCAGACTTCGGACTAGCGGGGGGCTTGATACGCAGTATTTT
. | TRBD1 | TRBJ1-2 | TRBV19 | CASSVRDRGVSYGYTF | TGTGCCAGTAGTGTCCGGGACAGGGGTGTTAGCTATGGCTACACCTTC
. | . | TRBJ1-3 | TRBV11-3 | CASSSGFGNTIYF | TGTGCCAGCAGCAGCGGATTTGGAAACACCATATATTTT
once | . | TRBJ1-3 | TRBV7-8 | CASSPRQSHFDTIYF | TGTGCCAGCAGCCCCCGACAGAGCCACTTTGACACCATATATTTT
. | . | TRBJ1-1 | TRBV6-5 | CASQKREAEAFF | TGTGCCAGCCAGAAAAGGGAGGCTGAAGCTTTCTTT
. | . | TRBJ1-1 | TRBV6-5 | CASSSQRANTEAFF | TGTGCCAGCAGTTCCCAGAGGGCGAACACTGAAGCTTTCTTT
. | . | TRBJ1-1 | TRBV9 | CASSATLGTNTEAFF | TGTGCCAGCAGCGCCACATTAGGGACAAACACTGAAGCTTTCTTT
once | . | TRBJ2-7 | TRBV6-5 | CASSFKWGAYEQYF | TGTGCCAGCAGTTTCAAGTGGGGGGCTTACGAGCAGTACTTC
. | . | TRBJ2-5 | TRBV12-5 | CASGLGYEGETQYF | TGTGCTAGTGGTTTGGGATATGAAGGAGAGACCCAGTACTTC
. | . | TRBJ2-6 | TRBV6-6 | CASSSVGLGGYTSGANVLTF | TGTGCCAGCAGCTCCGTTGGGTTGGGGGGATACACTTCTGGGGCCAACGTCCTGACTTTC
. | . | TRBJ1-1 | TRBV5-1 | CASKEIMNTEAFF | TGCGCCAGCAAGGAGATAATGAACACTGAAGCTTTCTTT
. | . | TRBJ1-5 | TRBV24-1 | CATSHHSTNQPQHF | TGTGCCACCAGTCATCACTCTACTAATCAGCCCCAGCATTTT
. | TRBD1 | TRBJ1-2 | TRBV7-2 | CASSLNGQGFYGYTF | TGTGCCAGCAGCTTAAATGGACAGGGGTTCTATGGCTACACCTTC
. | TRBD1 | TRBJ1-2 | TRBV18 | CASSQTRDSYGYTF | TGTGCCAGCTCACAAACCAGGGACAGCTATGGCTACACCTTC
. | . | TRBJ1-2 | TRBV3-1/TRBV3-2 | CASSLRDGYYGYTF | TGTGCCAGCAGCCTACGGGACGGCTACTATGGCTACACCTTC
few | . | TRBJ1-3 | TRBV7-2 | CASSLKENTIYF | TGTGCCAGCAGCTTAAAGGAAAACACCATATATTTT
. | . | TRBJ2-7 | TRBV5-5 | CARSLGAGGGGSEQYF | TGTGCCCGCAGCTTGGGGGCCGGCGGGGGAGGTAGCGAGCAGTACTTC
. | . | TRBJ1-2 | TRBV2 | CASSPLMDGYTF | TGTGCCAGCAGCCCCCTTATGGACGGCTACACCTTC
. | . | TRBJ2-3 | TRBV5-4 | CASTSAPAGETTDTQYF | TGTGCCAGCACCTCGGCTCCGGCAGGGGAAACCACAGATACGCAGTATTTT
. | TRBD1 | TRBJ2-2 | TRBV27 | CASSLSMTGGVVGELFF | TGTGCCAGCAGTTTATCGATGACAGGGGGCGTTGTAGGGGAGCTGTTTTTT
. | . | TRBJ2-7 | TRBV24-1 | CATSAGSGEQYF | TGTGCCACCAGTGCAGGGAGCGGCGAGCAGTACTTC